Listed here are 18 T cell receptor beta chains from one sample, sequenced in a study of regulatory T cells in long-lasting Graves disease. This sample's time point: newly diagnosed GD, antithyroid drugs for less than 3 months. Scientists built the TCR library using RNA that was extracted from PBMCs. Arm-PCR of CDR3 regions with iRepertoire HTBI primers generated TCR beta libraries. TCRdb recomputed calls from the multiplex PCR reads with MiXCR, one row per CDR3 protein. In the table there are 580,000 or so distinct CDR3 sequences, about 16% of which are singletons. The same sample was also used in a study of T cells in Graves' hyperthyroidism and ophthalmopathy.

This specimen was peripheral blood mononuclear cells (PBMCs), taken at new diagnosis, from a patient treated with antithyroid drugs. These receptors were collected from a man between 18 and 35 years old with Graves disease.

This clonotype was detected many times. J is TRBJ2-7 and V is TRBV27; 9 bases are shared with TRBD1. Trimming at V came to 4 bases and at J to 4 bases, leaving 11 bases not matched to a gene. There are 16 residues in the CDR3. CDR1 and CDR2 (germline): MNHEY, SMNVEV (reference sequence). For the CDR3, the DNA is TGTGCCAGCAGTTGGAGAGCCGGGACAGGGATATACGAGCAGTACTTC. It encodes CASSWRAGTGIYEQYF.

There are many counts of this clonotype. The chain has TRBV12-3 or TRBV12-4 and TRBJ2-2; D is uncertain. V was pared by 4 bases and J by 7 bases, with 7 bases between. The CDR3 is 12 residues long. CDR3 sequence (DNA): TGTGCCAGCAGTTGGGGTAGCGGGGAGCTGTTTTTT. Protein sequence: CASSWGSGELFF.

This chain connects TRBV4-1 to TRBJ2-1, with 15 bases identical to TRBD2. With V trimmed by 4 bases and J by 7 bases, 5 bases remained unmatched. The germline CDR1 and CDR2 sequences are MGHRA and YSYEKL. This CDR3 has 16 residues. CDR3 sequence: CASSRLGLAGGNEQFF. As DNA, the CDR3 is TGCGCCAGCAGCCGCCTGGGACTAGCGGGAGGAAATGAGCAGTTCTTC.

A few counts support this clonotype. CDR3 protein: CACWAGDSSYEQYF. Here the CDR3 DNA reads TGTGCCTGCTGGGCAGGGGATAGCTCCTACGAGCAGTACTTC. The V gene is TRBV30, the J gene TRBJ2-7; the D gene is possibly TRBD1 (6 bases). The CDR3 sequence is 14 residues long. V was trimmed by 6 bases and J by 0 bases, leaving 15 bases between them. Germline V gene sequence: CDR1 GTSNPN, CDR2 SVGIG (reference sequence).

A note on this clonotype: With a much larger clone just one base away, this may be a read error. This rearrangement joins TRBV28 to TRBJ2-1; possibly TRBD2 for D (6 bases). The J call may be mistaken, given a closer DNA end match to TRBJ2-5. The CDR3 is 17 amino acids. Germline CDR1 and CDR2: MDHEN and SYDVKM. CDR3 sequence: CASSPGGWEAVRGTQYF. In DNA, the CDR3 is TGTGCCAGCAGTCCTGGGGGGTGGGAGGCGGTGAGAGGGACCCAGTACTTC.

The sample holds a few counts of this clonotype. V is TRBV4-1 and J is TRBJ2-7, with D uncertain. The CDR3 is 15 amino acids. The germline V gene encodes CDR1 MGHRA and CDR2 YSYEKL. V lost 1 base and J 6 bases, leaving 16 bases between the germline ends. DNA for the CDR3: TGCGCCAGCAGCCAAGTTTCCGACCGGCGCCCCGAGCAGTACTTC. Protein sequence: CASSQVSDRRPEQYF.

This clonotype has just a few counts. This chain uses TRBV6-1 with TRBJ2-7; a weak D match, TRBD1 (6 bases). Germline V gives CDR1 MNHNS, CDR2 SASEGT. This CDR3 is 12 amino acids long. V lost 7 bases to trimming and J lost 3 bases, with 10 bases between them. In DNA, the CDR3 is TGTGCCAGCACCGAAGGGGGCTACGAGCAGTACTTC. Translating gives CASTEGGYEQYF.

The chain couples TRBV14 to TRBJ2-4; 7 nucleotides align to TRBD1. CDR1 and CDR2 from the germline V gene are SGHDN and FVKESK. V was pared by 3 bases and J by 2 bases, with 7 bases of the junction left unmatched. The CDR3 length is 16 residues. CDR3 nucleotides: TGTGCCAGCAGCCACCGACAGGGTGTAACCAAAAACATTCAGTACTTC. It is translated as CASSHRQGVTKNIQYF.

This clonotype was counted ten times or more. The J gene is TRBJ1-4, the V gene TRBV7-9; D is unclear. Germline V gene lookup returns CDR1 SEHNR and CDR2 FQNEAQ (reference sequence). The CDR3 is made up of 11 amino acids. Trimming left V 5 bases short and J 10 bases short, with 8 bases between. The CDR3 sequence is CASSRIGKLFF. The CDR3 bases are TGTGCCAGCAGCCGCATCGGAAAACTGTTTTTT.

This clonotype was counted between two and nine times. The V and J genes are TRBV5-8 and TRBJ2-2; D is unresolved. The V gene lost 3 bases and the J gene lost 4 bases, with 10 bases spanning the gap. Germline V lookup: CDR1 SGHTS, CDR2 YDEGEE. The length of the CDR3 is 14 residues. DNA of the CDR3: TGTGCCAGCAGCTCCTGGGAAGGCACCGGGGAGCTGTTTTTT. Protein sequence: CASSSWEGTGELFF. Full variable domain (remainder filled in from reference TRBV5-8 and TRBJ2-2): EAGVTQSPTHLIKTRGQQATLRCSPISGHTSVYWYQQALGLGLQFLLWYDEGEERNRGNFPPRFSGRQFPNYSSELNVNALELEDSALYLCASSSWEGTGELFFGEGSRLTVL.

As concerns this clonotype: With a much larger clone just one base away, this may be a read error. The chain couples TRBV12-5 to TRBJ2-4, with 14 bases matching TRBD2. The CDR3 loop spans 16 amino acids. Germline values: CDR1 LGHNT, CDR2 FRNRAP. As DNA, the CDR3 is TGTGCTAGTGGACTCGGGGGACTAGCGGGAGCCAATGAGCAGCTCTTC. Translating it yields CASGLGGLAGANEQLF.

About this clonotype itself: Possible read error: a much larger clone is one base away. The chain links TRBV12-3 or TRBV12-4 to TRBJ1-4; 7 nucleotides agree with TRBD1. This CDR3 contains 13 residues. The CDR3 region has the DNA TGTTCCACCCGGAGGGGGCGGGGTGAAAAACTGTTTTTT. It yields the protein CSTRRGRGEKLFF.

The chain carries TRBV7-8 and TRBJ1-3; no clear D. Germline V gene lookup returns CDR1 SGHVS and CDR2 FQNEAQ. The CDR3 totals 16 residues. V lost 4 bases, J lost 0 bases, and 13 bases lay in between. CDR3 in DNA: TGTGCCAGCAGCTCCACTAGCGGATACTCTGGAAACACCATATATTTT. As protein: CASSSTSGYSGNTIYF.

The rearrangement joins TRBV30 to TRBJ2-2; D gene unclear. The germline gives CDR1 GTSNPN, CDR2 SVGIG (reference sequence). Deletions cut 2 bases from V and 2 bases from J, with 12 bases between. The CDR3 has 15 residues. The DNA for the CDR3 is TGTGCCTGGAGTACAGTAGGGCCAAACACCGGGGAGCTGTTTTTT. As protein: CAWSTVGPNTGELFF.

Ten or more counts support this clonotype. The V and J genes are TRBV28 and TRBJ2-7; 7 bases align to TRBD1. The V gene end was trimmed by 3 bases and the J gene end by 4 bases; junction bases not matched to a gene: 3. CDR1 is MDHEN, CDR2 SYDVKM, per germline. The CDR3 covers 13 residues. CDR3 sequence: CASSLPQGYEQYF. CDR3 sequence (DNA): TGTGCCAGCAGTTTGCCACAGGGGTACGAGCAGTACTTC.

The table lists this clonotype with many counts. The V gene is TRBV12-3 or TRBV12-4, the J gene TRBJ1-1; no clear D gene. V gave up 6 bases and J gave up 1 base, with 9 bases separating them. This CDR3 has 13 amino acids. CDR3 loop: CASSLRGNTEAFF. The DNA of the CDR3 is TGTGCCAGCAGCTTAAGAGGGAACACTGAAGCTTTCTTT.

This clonotype was found a few times. The chain has TRBV5-6 and TRBJ1-4; no clear D gene. Per germline, CDR1 SGHDT and CDR2 YYEEEE. The CDR3 length is 14 residues. The ends were cut back, 0 bases at V and 5 bases at J, with 8 bases in the middle. The CDR3 region is CASSLGAPNEKLFF. For the CDR3, the DNA is TGTGCCAGCAGCTTGGGCGCACCGAATGAAAAACTGTTTTTT.

On this clonotype itself: A read error may explain this, as a much larger clone is one base away. The J gene is TRBJ2-3, the V gene TRBV6-2 or TRBV6-3; tentative D call: TRBD2 (5 bases). The CDR3 is 17 amino acids. Germline lookup yields CDR1 MNHEY and CDR2 SVGEGT. Between the trimmed V and J ends, which lost 0 bases and 0 bases, there was a span of 13 bases. CDR3: CASSYSEVETSTDTQYF. CDR3 DNA sequence: TGTGCCAGCAGTTACTCGGAGGTGGAAACTAGCACAGATACGCAGTATTTT.